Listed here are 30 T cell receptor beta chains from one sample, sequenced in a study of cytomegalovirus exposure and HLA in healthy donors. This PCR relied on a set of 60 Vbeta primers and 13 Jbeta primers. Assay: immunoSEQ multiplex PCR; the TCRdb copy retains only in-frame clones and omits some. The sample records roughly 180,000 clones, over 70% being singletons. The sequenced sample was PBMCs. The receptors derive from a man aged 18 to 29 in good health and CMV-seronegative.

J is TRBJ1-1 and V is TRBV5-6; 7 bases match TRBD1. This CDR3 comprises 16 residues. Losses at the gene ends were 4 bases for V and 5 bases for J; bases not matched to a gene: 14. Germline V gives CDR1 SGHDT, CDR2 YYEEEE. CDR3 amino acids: CASSPIQGRRWTEAFF. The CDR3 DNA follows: TGTGCCAGCAGCCCAATACAGGGGAGGCGATGGACTGAAGCTTTCTTT.

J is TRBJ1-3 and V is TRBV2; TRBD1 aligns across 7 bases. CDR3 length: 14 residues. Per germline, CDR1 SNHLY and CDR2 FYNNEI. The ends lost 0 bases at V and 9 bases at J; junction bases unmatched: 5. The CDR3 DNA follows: TGTGCCAGCAGTGAAGCGACAGGGTATCGCACCATATATTTT. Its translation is CASSEATGYRTIYF. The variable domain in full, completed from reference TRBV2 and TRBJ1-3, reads EPEVTQTPSHQVTQMGQEVILRCVPISNHLYFYWYRQILGQKVEFLVSFYNNEISEKSEIFDDQFSVERPDGSNFTLKIRSTKLEDSAMYFCASSEATGYRTIYFGEGSWLTVV.

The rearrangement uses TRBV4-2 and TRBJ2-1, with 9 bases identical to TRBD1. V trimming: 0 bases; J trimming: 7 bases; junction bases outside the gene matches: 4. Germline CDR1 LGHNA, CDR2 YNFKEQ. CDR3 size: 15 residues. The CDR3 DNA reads TGTGCCAGCAGCCAAGAAGAGACAGGGGGTAATGAGCAGTTCTTC. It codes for CASSQEETGGNEQFF.

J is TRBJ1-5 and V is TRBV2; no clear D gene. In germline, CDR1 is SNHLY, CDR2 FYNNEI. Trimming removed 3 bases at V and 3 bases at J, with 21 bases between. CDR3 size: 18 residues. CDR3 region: CASSDNVERPDTNQPQHF. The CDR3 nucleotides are TGTGCCAGCAGTGATAATGTGGAGCGGCCCGATACCAATCAGCCCCAGCATTTT.

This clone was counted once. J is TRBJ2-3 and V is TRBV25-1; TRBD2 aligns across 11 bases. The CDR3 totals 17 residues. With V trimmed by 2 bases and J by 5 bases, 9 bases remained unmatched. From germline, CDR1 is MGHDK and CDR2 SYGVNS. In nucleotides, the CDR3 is TGTGCCAGCAGTGAACTAAATAGCGGGGGGGCCAAAGATACGCAGTATTTT. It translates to CASSELNSGGAKDTQYF.

Written as DNA, the CDR3 is TGTGCCAGCCGACTAGCGGGGAGCTCCGGGGAGCTGTTTTTT. Translated, it gives CASRLAGSSGELFF. The chain combines TRBV7-3 with TRBJ2-2, with 11 bases aligning to TRBD2. This CDR3 region has 14 residues. CDR1 SGHTA and CDR2 FQGTGA come from the germline V gene. Trimming removed 8 bases from V and 6 bases from J; junction bases left unmatched: 5.

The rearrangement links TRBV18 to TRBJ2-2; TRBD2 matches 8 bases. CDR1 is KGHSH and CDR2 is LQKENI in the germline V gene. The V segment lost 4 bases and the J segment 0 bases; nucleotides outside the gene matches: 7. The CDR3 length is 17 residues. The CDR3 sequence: CASSHLGLASNTGELFF. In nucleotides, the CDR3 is TGTGCCAGCTCACACCTCGGACTAGCTTCGAACACCGGGGAGCTGTTTTTT.

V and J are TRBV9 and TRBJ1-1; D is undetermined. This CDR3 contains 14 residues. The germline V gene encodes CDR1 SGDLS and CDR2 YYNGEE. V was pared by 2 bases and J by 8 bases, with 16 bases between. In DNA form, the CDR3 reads TGTGCCAGCAGCGTTCAAGTGGGCGAAACCGAAGCTTTCTTT. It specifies CASSVQVGETEAFF.

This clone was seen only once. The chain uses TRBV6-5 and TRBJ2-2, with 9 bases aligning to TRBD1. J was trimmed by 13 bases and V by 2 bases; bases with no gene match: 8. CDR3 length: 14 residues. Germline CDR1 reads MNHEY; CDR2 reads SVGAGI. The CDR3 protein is CASSYTLGQGTLFF. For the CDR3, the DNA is TGTGCCAGCAGTTACACTCTAGGACAGGGGACGCTGTTTTTT.

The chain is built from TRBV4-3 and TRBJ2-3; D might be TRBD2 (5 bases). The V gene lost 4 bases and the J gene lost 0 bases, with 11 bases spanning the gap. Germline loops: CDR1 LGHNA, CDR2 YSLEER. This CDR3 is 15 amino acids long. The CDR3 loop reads CASSLWRVSTDTQYF. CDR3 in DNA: TGCGCCAGCAGCCTTTGGCGGGTCAGCACAGATACGCAGTATTTT.

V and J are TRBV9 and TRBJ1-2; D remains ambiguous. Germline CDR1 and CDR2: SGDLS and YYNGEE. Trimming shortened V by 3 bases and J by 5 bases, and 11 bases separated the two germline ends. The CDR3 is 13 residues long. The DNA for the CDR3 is TGTGCCAGCAGCGGCCGAGAGGCTTATGGCTACACCTTC. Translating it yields CASSGREAYGYTF.

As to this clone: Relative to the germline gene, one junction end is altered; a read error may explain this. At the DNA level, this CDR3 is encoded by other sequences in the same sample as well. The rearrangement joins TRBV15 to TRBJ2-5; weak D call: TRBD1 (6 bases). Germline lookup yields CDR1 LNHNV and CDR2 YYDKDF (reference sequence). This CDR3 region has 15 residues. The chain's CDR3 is CATSGTRQAQETQYF. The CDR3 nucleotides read TGTGCCACCAGCGGGACCCGACAGGCCCAAGAAACCCAGTACTTC.

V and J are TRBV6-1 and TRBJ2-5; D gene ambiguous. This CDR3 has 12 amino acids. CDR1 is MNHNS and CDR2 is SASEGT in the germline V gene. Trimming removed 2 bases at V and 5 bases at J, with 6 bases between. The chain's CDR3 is CASSEWAETQYF. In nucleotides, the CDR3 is TGTGCCAGCAGTGAATGGGCGGAGACCCAGTACTTC.

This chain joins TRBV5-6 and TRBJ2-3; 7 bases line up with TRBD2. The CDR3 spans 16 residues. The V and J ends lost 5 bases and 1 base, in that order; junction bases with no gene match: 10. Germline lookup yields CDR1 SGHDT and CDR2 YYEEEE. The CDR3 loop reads CASRKGVGGGTDTQYF. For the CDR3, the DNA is TGTGCCAGCAGAAAAGGAGTGGGGGGGGGCACAGATACGCAGTATTTT.

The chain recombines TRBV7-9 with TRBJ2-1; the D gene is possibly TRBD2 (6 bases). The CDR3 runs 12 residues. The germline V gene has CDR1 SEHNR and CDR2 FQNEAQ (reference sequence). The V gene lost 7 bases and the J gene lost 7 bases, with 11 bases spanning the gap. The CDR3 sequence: CASNSGGNEQFF. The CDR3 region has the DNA TGTGCCAGCAACTCCGGGGGTAATGAGCAGTTCTTC.

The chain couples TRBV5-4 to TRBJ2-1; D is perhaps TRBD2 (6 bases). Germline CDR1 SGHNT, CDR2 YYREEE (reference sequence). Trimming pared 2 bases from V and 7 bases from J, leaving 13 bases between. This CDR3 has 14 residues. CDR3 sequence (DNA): TGTGCCAGCAGCTTCTACCGGGAGAGGAATGAGCAGTTCTTC. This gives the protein CASSFYRERNEQFF.

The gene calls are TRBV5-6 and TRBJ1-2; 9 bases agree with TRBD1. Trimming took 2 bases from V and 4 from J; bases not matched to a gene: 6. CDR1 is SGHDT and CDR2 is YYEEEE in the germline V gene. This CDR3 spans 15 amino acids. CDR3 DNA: TGTGCCAGCAGCTTACTGGGACAGGGTTCCTATGGCTACACCTTC. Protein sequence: CASSLLGQGSYGYTF.

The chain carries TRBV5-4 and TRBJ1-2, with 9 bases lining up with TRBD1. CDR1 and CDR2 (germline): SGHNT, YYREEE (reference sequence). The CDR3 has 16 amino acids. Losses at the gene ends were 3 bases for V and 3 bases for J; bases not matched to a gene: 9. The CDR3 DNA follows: TGTGCCAGCAGCTCAGCCTACAGGACAGGGGACTATGGCTACACCTTC. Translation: CASSSAYRTGDYGYTF.

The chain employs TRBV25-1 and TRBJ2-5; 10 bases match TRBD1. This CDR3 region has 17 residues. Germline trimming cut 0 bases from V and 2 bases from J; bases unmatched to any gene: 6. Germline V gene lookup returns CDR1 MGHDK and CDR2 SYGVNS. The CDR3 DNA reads TGTGCCAGCAGTGAATACCGCCGGACAGGGGGGCAAGAGACCCAGTACTTC. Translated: CASSEYRRTGGQETQYF.

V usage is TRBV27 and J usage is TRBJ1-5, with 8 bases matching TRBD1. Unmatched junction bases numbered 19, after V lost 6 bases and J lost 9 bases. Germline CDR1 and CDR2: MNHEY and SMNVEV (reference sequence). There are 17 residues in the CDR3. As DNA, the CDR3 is TGTGCCAGCAGCCTCTACCACGGGACAGGTCTTGTTGGGCCCCAGCATTTT. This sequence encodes CASSLYHGTGLVGPQHF.

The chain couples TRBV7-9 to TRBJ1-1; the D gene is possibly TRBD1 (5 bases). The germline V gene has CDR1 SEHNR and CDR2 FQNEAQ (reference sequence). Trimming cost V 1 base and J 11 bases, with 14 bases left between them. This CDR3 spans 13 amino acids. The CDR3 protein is CASSLGQGRFAFF. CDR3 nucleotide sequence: TGTGCCAGCAGCTTAGGGCAGGGAAGGTTCGCTTTCTTT.

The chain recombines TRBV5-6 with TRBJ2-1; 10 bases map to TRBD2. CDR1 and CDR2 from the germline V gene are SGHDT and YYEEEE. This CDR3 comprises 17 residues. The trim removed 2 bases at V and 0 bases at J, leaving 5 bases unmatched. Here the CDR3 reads CASSFISGRSSYNEQFF. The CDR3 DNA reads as TGTGCCAGCAGCTTTATTAGCGGGAGGAGCTCCTACAATGAGCAGTTCTTC. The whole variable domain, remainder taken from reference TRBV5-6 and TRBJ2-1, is DAGVTQSPTHLIKTRGQQVTLRCSPKSGHDTVSWYQQALGQGPQFIFQYYEEEERQRGNFPDRFSGHQFPNYSSELNVNALLLGDSALYLCASSFISGRSSYNEQFFGPGTRLTVL.

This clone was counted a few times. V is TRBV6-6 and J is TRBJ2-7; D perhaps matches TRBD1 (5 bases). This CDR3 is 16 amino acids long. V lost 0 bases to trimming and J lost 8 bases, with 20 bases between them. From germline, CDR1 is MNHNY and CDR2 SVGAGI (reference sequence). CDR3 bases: TGTGCCAGCAGTTACTCTGGGGCCAGACAGACCCGGCAGCAGTACTTC. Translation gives CASSYSGARQTRQQYF.

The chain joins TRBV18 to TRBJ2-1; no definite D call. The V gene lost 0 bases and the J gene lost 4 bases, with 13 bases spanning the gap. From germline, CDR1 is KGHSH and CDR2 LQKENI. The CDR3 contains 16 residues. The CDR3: CASSPPYLQKYNEQFF. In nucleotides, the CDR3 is TGTGCCAGCTCACCACCGTATTTACAGAAGTACAATGAGCAGTTCTTC.

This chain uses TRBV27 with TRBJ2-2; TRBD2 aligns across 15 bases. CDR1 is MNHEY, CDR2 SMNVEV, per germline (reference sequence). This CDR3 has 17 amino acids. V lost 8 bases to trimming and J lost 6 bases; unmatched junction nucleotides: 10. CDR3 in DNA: TGTGCCAGCGGAATTGGGACTAGCGGGGGGTCGGCCGGGGAGCTGTTTTTT. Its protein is CASGIGTSGGSAGELFF.

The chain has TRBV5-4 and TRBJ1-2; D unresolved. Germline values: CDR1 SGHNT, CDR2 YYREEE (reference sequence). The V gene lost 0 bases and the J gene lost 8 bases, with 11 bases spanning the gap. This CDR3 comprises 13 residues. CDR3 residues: CASSLARIMGYTF. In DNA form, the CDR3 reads TGTGCCAGCAGCTTGGCGAGGATCATGGGCTACACCTTC.

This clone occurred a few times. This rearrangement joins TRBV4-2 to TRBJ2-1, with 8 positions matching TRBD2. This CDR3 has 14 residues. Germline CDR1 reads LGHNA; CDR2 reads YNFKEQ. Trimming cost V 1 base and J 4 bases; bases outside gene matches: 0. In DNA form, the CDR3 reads TGTGCCAGCAGCCAAGCGGGAGGGTACAATGAGCAGTTCTTC. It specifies CASSQAGGYNEQFF.

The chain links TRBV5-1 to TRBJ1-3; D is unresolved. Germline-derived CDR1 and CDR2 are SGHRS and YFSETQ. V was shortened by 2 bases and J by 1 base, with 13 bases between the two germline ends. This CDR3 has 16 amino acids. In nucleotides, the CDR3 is TGCGCCAGCAGCTTCTATGGGAGTGGGTCTGGAAACACCATATATTTT. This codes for CASSFYGSGSGNTIYF.

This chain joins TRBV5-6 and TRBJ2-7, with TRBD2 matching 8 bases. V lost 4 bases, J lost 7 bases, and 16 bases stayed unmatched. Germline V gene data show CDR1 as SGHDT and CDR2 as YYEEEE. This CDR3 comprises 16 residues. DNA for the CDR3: TGTGCCAGCAGCCGGGGAGGCGGGGGGAGACATGGAGAGCAGTACTTC. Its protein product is CASSRGGGGRHGEQYF.

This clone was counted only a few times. CDR3 loop: CASRSTVGRRSYEQYF. DNA for the CDR3: TGTGCCAGCAGATCTACTGTCGGGAGGCGCTCCTACGAGCAGTACTTC. V usage is TRBV7-9 and J usage is TRBJ2-7; 7 bases match TRBD2. Germline V gives CDR1 SEHNR, CDR2 FQNEAQ (reference sequence). CDR3 size: 16 residues. Trimming removed 6 bases from V and 0 bases from J; junction bases left unmatched: 11.